The next 13 T cell receptor beta chains were all read from a single sample in a study of CD8 T cells in Susac syndrome. An amount of RNA that ranged from roughly 0.5 to 1 ug was reverse transcribed with random hexamers. From the immunoSEQ multiplex PCR reads, TCRdb called clonotypes with MiXCR, one entry per CDR3 protein. The sample comprises a few hundred thousand distinct CDR3 sequences, approximately 90% of which are singletons, and less than 0.15% rests with the top ten. The specimen was CD8+ T cells from PBMCs. The source is a human donor with multiple sclerosis.

V and J are TRBV6-2 or TRBV6-3 and TRBJ2-7; D tentatively fits TRBD1 or TRBD2 (5 bases each). Germline lookup yields CDR1 MNHEY and CDR2 SVGEGT. CDR3 size: 15 residues. V lost 1 base to trimming and J lost 2 bases, with 12 bases between them. The CDR3 here is CASSYFRDVTYEQYF. CDR3 DNA: TGTGCCAGCAGTTACTTTCGGGACGTCACCTACGAGCAGTACTTC.

This clonotype was seen a handful of times. The chain links TRBV9 to TRBJ2-2; D ambiguous. Trimming removed 1 base from V and 5 bases from J, with 3 bases in between. Germline assignment: CDR1 SGDLS and CDR2 YYNGEE. The CDR3 totals 12 residues. The CDR3 protein is CASSVRTGELFF. Here the CDR3 DNA reads TGTGCCAGCAGCGTAAGGACCGGGGAGCTGTTTTTT. Drawing the rest from reference TRBV9 and TRBJ2-2, the complete variable domain is DSGVTQTPKHLITATGQRVTLRCSPRSGDLSVYWYQQSLDQGLQFLIQYYNGEERAKGNILERFSAQQFPDLHSELNLSSLELGDSALYFCASSVRTGELFFGEGSRLTVL.

The chain has TRBV20-1 and TRBJ2-1; no clear D. The germline V gene has CDR1 DFQATT and CDR2 SNEGSKA (reference sequence). Trimming took off 1 base at V and 15 bases at J, with 10 bases between the two ends. The length of the CDR3 is 10 residues. The CDR3 region is CSARVGALFF. CDR3 sequence (DNA): TGCAGTGCTAGAGTCGGAGCGCTGTTCTTC.

Here the CDR3 reads CAWSLTSTGELFF. CDR3 DNA: TGTGCCTGGAGTCTTACTAGCACCGGGGAGCTGTTTTTT. V gene TRBV30 combines with J gene TRBJ2-2, with D maybe TRBD2 (5 bases). The CDR3 has 13 residues. CDR1 and CDR2 (germline): GTSNPN, SVGIG (reference sequence). V was cut by 2 bases and J by 4 bases, with 8 bases left in between.

A remark on this clonotype: An end of the junction does not agree with germline; a read error may underlie this. The CDR3 region is CASTLEGGAVGHEQYF. The CDR3 DNA is TGCGCCAGCACCTTGGAGGGGGGGGCAGTTGGCCACGAGCAGTACTTC. The J gene is TRBJ2-7, the V gene TRBV5-1; D possibly corresponds to TRBD2 (7 bases). This CDR3 contains 16 residues. CDR1 is SGHRS, CDR2 YFSETQ, per germline. Full variable domain (remainder filled in from reference TRBV5-1 and TRBJ2-7): KAGVTQTPRYLIKTRGQQVTLSCSPISGHRSVSWYQQTPGQGLQFLFEYFSETQRNKGNFPGRFSGRQFSNSRSEMNVSTLELGDSALYLCASTLEGGAVGHEQYFGPGTRLTVT.

The rearrangement joins TRBV11-3 to TRBJ1-2; D call uncertain. V lost 4 bases to trimming and J lost 5 bases, with 20 bases between them. Germline values: CDR1 SGHNT, CDR2 YENEEA. The length of the CDR3 is 16 residues. As DNA, the CDR3 is TGTGCCAGCAGCTCCTTCACGGACCGCGCCCCGTATGGCTACACCTTC. Translating gives CASSSFTDRAPYGYTF.

The genes are TRBV7-9 and TRBJ2-1; 7 bases are shared with TRBD1. Germline V gene lookup returns CDR1 SEHNR and CDR2 FQNEAQ (reference sequence). The CDR3 runs to 16 residues. Losses at the gene ends were 4 bases for V and 0 bases for J; bases not matched to a gene: 6. CDR3 amino acids: CASSSRDSISYNEQFF. The CDR3 nucleotides read TGTGCCAGCAGCTCCCGGGACAGTATCTCCTACAATGAGCAGTTCTTC.

V and J are TRBV11-3 and TRBJ2-1, with D perhaps matching TRBD1 or TRBD2 (5 bases each). V gave up 8 bases and J gave up 0 bases, with 11 bases separating them. The CDR3 has 14 amino acids. Looked up from germline, CDR1 is SGHNT and CDR2 is YENEEA. The chain's CDR3 is CASSGTDSYNEQFF. Here the CDR3 DNA reads TGTGCCAGCTCCGGGACCGACTCCTACAATGAGCAGTTCTTC.

This clonotype was recorded only once. The rearrangement joins TRBV25-1 to TRBJ1-4; D call uncertain. CDR1 and CDR2 from the germline V gene are MGHDK and SYGVNS. The CDR3 covers 13 residues. V lost 0 bases and J 5 bases, leaving 4 bases between the germline ends. The CDR3 protein is CASSEYGNEKLFF. The CDR3 region has the DNA TGTGCCAGCAGTGAATATGGAAATGAAAAACTGTTTTTT.

The rearrangement links TRBV13 to TRBJ2-1, with D possibly TRBD1 on 5 matching bases. The germline V gene encodes CDR1 PRHDT and CDR2 FYEKMQ (reference sequence). The V end was cut by 2 bases, the J end by 6 bases, with 8 bases between. The CDR3 length is 13 residues. DNA for the CDR3: TGTGCCAGCAGCTTATGGGGCAGCAATGAGCAGTTCTTC. Amino acids: CASSLWGSNEQFF. Filled out from reference TRBV13 and TRBJ2-1, the complete variable domain reads AAGVIQSPRHLIKEKRETATLKCYPIPRHDTVYWYQQGPGQDPQFLISFYEKMQSDKGSIPDRFSAQQFSDYHSELNMSSLELGDSALYFCASSLWGSNEQFFGPGTRLTVL.

This chain uses TRBV5-6 with TRBJ2-7, with 11 nucleotides matching TRBD2. The CDR3 has 14 amino acids. CDR1 is SGHDT, CDR2 YYEEEE, per germline. The J segment lost 5 bases and the V segment lost 4 bases, leaving 5 bases of the junction unmatched. The CDR3 DNA reads TGTGCCAGCAGCGTGGGACTAGCGGTACACGAGCAGTACTTC. It is translated as CASSVGLAVHEQYF.

This chain joins TRBV4-1 and TRBJ2-7; 7 nucleotides line up with TRBD2. Germline V gives CDR1 MGHRA, CDR2 YSYEKL. V trimming: 1 base; J trimming: 5 bases; junction bases outside the gene matches: 5. This CDR3 is 14 amino acids long. The CDR3 loop is CASSQGGLDDEQYF. The CDR3, as DNA: TGCGCCAGCAGCCAAGGTGGACTAGATGACGAGCAGTACTTC.

V usage is TRBV5-4 and J usage is TRBJ2-5; D is perhaps TRBD2 (6 bases). This CDR3 is built from 16 residues. In germline, CDR1 is SGHNT, CDR2 YYREEE (reference sequence). Trimming took off 2 bases at V and 4 bases at J, with 18 bases between the two ends. The CDR3 loop reads CASSFKSLDGGETQYF. The CDR3 DNA follows: TGTGCCAGCAGCTTTAAGTCGCTAGACGGGGGAGAGACCCAGTACTTC. Full variable domain (outside the CDR3, taken from reference TRBV5-4 and TRBJ2-5): ETGVTQSPTHLIKTRGQQVTLRCSSQSGHNTVSWYQQALGQGPQFIFQYYREEENGRGNFPPRFSGLQFPNYSSELNVNALELDDSALYLCASSFKSLDGGETQYFGPGTRLLVL.